One and the same sample provided the 9 T cell receptor beta chains below, sequenced in a study of shared clonotypes between healthy human individuals. This table comes from immunoSEQ multiplex PCR, and its TCRdb copy is limited to in-frame clones, with some not included. The table records over 400,000 clones, over 75% of them present only once. The sequenced material came from PBMCs. The source is a woman in her 40s in good health. Some clones in this sample may be carry-over from other donors' samples.

V is TRBV18 and J is TRBJ2-3; possible D gene TRBD2, 7 bases. The CDR3 extends over 16 amino acids. V shed 2 bases and J shed 6 bases, with 18 bases lying between them. Germline-derived CDR1 and CDR2 are KGHSH and LQKENI. The CDR3 spells CASSPTGGGASDTQYF. The CDR3 DNA follows: TGTGCCAGCTCACCAACCGGAGGGGGGGCTTCGGATACGCAGTATTTT.

The chain couples TRBV30 to TRBJ1-4; D gene ambiguous. Germline CDR1 reads GTSNPN; CDR2 reads SVGIG (reference sequence). The CDR3 length is 14 residues. V was trimmed by 8 bases and J by 0 bases, leaving 13 bases between them. The CDR3 spells CAQGPFATNEKLFF. CDR3 DNA: TGTGCCCAAGGACCGTTTGCAACTAATGAAAAACTGTTTTTT.

The chain is built from TRBV7-8 and TRBJ2-2; 12 nucleotides align to TRBD2. The ends lost 4 bases at V and 4 bases at J; junction bases unmatched: 4. The CDR3 totals 16 residues. Germline CDR1 is SGHVS and CDR2 is FQNEAQ. For the CDR3, the DNA is TGTGCCAGCAGCTCACGACTAGCGGGAGCCACCGGGGAGCTGTTTTTT. Translated: CASSSRLAGATGELFF.

As concerns this clone: A far larger clone is only one base removed, so a read error is likely. Without the conserved terminal phenylalanine or tryptophan, this CDR3 likely stems from a read error. The V call is TRBV18, the J call TRBJ1-1, with 7 bases aligning to TRBD1. The V gene end was trimmed by 1 base and the J gene end by 1 base; junction bases not matched to a gene: 3. CDR3 length: 15 amino acids. Germline V CDR1 and CDR2: KGHSH, LQKENI. The CDR3 coding sequence is TGTGCCAGCTCACCACGACAGGGAGGGAACACTGAAGCTTTCTCT. This gives the protein CASSPRQGGNTEAFS.

The CDR3 DNA sequence: TGTGCCAGCAGCGTAACAGCGTATAGCAATCAGCCCCAGCATTTT. Translating it yields CASSVTAYSNQPQHF. This chain uses TRBV9 with TRBJ1-5; no reliable D call. CDR1 is SGDLS and CDR2 is YYNGEE in the germline V gene. V was trimmed by 1 base and J by 0 bases, leaving 8 bases between them. The CDR3 covers 15 residues.

This clone was counted at least ten times. Other nucleotide sequences in the sample specify the same CDR3. The chain couples TRBV30 to TRBJ2-3, with D unclear. Germline loops: CDR1 GTSNPN, CDR2 SVGIG (reference sequence). CDR3 length: 12 residues. Trimming left V 2 bases short and J 2 bases short, with 5 bases between. The CDR3 protein is CAWSTATDTQYF. The CDR3 DNA sequence: TGTGCCTGGAGTACGGCCACAGATACGCAGTATTTT.

In the case of this clone: With only one base between it and a far larger clone, this is likely a read error. The CDR3 does not close with the conserved phenylalanine or tryptophan, likely indicating a read error. CDR3 residues: CASSLSGYGYTL. CDR3 in DNA: TGTGCCAGCAGCTTATCCGGCTATGGCTACACCCTC. The chain has TRBV7-2 and TRBJ1-2; D unclear. Trimming left V 2 bases short and J 4 bases short, with 5 bases between. The germline V gene has CDR1 SGHTA and CDR2 FQGNSA. The CDR3 covers 12 residues.

The V gene is TRBV28, the J gene TRBJ2-2; no definite D call. The germline V and J ends were trimmed by 6 bases and 6 bases, with 8 bases remaining between them. The CDR3 loop spans 12 amino acids. Germline values: CDR1 MDHEN, CDR2 SYDVKM. The CDR3 region is CASSSSSGELFF. CDR3 coding DNA: TGTGCCAGCAGCTCGTCCTCCGGGGAGCTGTTTTTT.

A few counts support this clone. It differs at one base from a far larger clone, so likely a read error. The rearrangement links TRBV30 to TRBJ1-3; D is possibly TRBD1 (5 bases). Germline V gene lookup returns CDR1 GTSNPN and CDR2 SVGIG (reference sequence). Trimming took off 1 base at V and 1 base at J, with 11 bases between the two ends. CDR3 length: 15 residues. CDR3 DNA sequence: TGTGCCTGGAGTGCGGACGGACATTCTGGAAACACCATATATTTT. Protein sequence: CAWSADGHSGNTIYF.